The rows below give T cell receptor beta chains drawn from one sample of a study of CD8+ T cells in alopecia areata. Assay: immunoSEQ multiplex PCR; the TCRdb copy retains only in-frame clones and omits some. The sample shows a few hundred thousand clones, around 67% of them seen only once. The sequences come from CD4+ T cells sorted from blood, collected at week 0. These receptors were taken from a human donor with alopecia areata. CDR3s include the opening cysteine and the closing phenylalanine or tryptophan. A D gene is named only where the DNA matches it firmly. Not all rows give a size; the values are once, few, many and, for expanded clones, a class.

CDR3aa: CASTAALRYGYTF; CDR3nt: TGTGCCAGCACCGCGGCCTTGCGCTATGGCTACACCTTC; d_gene: .; v_gene: TRBV2; j_gene: TRBJ1-2; abundance: few
CDR3aa: CASSLGLTGATEAFF; CDR3nt: TGTGCCAGCAGTTTAGGCCTCACAGGTGCCACTGAAGCTTTCTTT; d_gene: .; v_gene: TRBV27; j_gene: TRBJ1-1; abundance: .
CDR3aa: CAWSVRTGSDEQYF; CDR3nt: TGTGCCTGGAGTGTACGTACAGGGTCCGACGAGCAGTACTTC; d_gene: .; v_gene: TRBV30; j_gene: TRBJ2-7; abundance: once
CDR3aa: CASRRLHEQYF; CDR3nt: TGTGCCAGCCGAAGGCTCCACGAGCAGTACTTC; d_gene: .; v_gene: TRBV2; j_gene: TRBJ2-7; abundance: .
CDR3aa: CASSLAGSHEQYF; CDR3nt: TGTGCCAGCAGCTTAGCCGGGTCCCACGAGCAGTACTTC; d_gene: .; v_gene: TRBV7-3; j_gene: TRBJ2-7; abundance: .
CDR3aa: CALPGNYGYTF; CDR3nt: TGTGCCCTACCGGGGAACTATGGCTACACCTTC; d_gene: .; v_gene: TRBV30; j_gene: TRBJ1-2; abundance: .
CDR3aa: CASLLLLNQPQHF; CDR3nt: TGTGCCAGCCTACTACTTCTCAATCAGCCCCAGCATTTT; d_gene: .; v_gene: TRBV9; j_gene: TRBJ1-5; abundance: .
CDR3aa: CSVVRRDTEAFF; CDR3nt: TGCAGCGTTGTGCGCAGAGACACTGAAGCTTTCTTT; d_gene: .; v_gene: TRBV29-1; j_gene: TRBJ1-1; abundance: once
CDR3aa: CASSPGLGGYEQYF; CDR3nt: TGTGCCAGCTCACCGGGACTGGGTGGCTACGAGCAGTACTTC; d_gene: .; v_gene: TRBV18; j_gene: TRBJ2-7; abundance: .
CDR3aa: CASSEGPQPQHF; CDR3nt: TGTGCCAGCAGCGAGGGGCCTCAGCCCCAGCATTTT; d_gene: .; v_gene: TRBV7-9; j_gene: TRBJ1-5; abundance: .
CDR3aa: CASKYGRTEAFF; CDR3nt: TGTGCCAGCAAGTACGGAAGGACTGAAGCTTTCTTT; d_gene: .; v_gene: TRBV2; j_gene: TRBJ1-1; abundance: .
CDR3aa: CASSDLAGSSYNEQFF; CDR3nt: TGCGCCAGCAGCGATTTAGCGGGGAGCTCCTACAATGAGCAGTTCTTC; d_gene: TRBD2; v_gene: TRBV5-1; j_gene: TRBJ2-1; abundance: once
CDR3aa: CSVASRDRGPEQYF; CDR3nt: TGCAGCGTTGCATCACGGGACAGGGGACCCGAGCAGTACTTC; d_gene: TRBD1; v_gene: TRBV29-1; j_gene: TRBJ2-7; abundance: .
CDR3aa: CAWTRTGMNTEAFF; CDR3nt: TGTGCCTGGACCCGGACAGGCATGAACACTGAAGCTTTCTTT; d_gene: TRBD1; v_gene: TRBV30; j_gene: TRBJ1-1; abundance: few
CDR3aa: CASSLVGGGSYEQYF; CDR3nt: TGTGCCAGCAGCTTAGTCGGCGGGGGCTCCTACGAGCAGTACTTC; d_gene: TRBD2; v_gene: TRBV11-2; j_gene: TRBJ2-7; abundance: .
CDR3aa: CAWSLSGVGATNEKLFF; CDR3nt: TGTGCCTGGAGTTTGTCAGGGGTCGGGGCAACTAATGAAAAACTGTTTTTT; d_gene: .; v_gene: TRBV30; j_gene: TRBJ1-4; abundance: .
CDR3aa: CSAQRSYNSPLHF; CDR3nt: TGCAGCGCCCAGAGAAGCTATAATTCACCCCTCCACTTT; d_gene: .; v_gene: TRBV29-1; j_gene: TRBJ1-6; abundance: .
CDR3aa: CSGGPLETQYF; CDR3nt: TGCAGCGGGGGTCCCCTGGAGACCCAGTACTTC; d_gene: .; v_gene: TRBV29-1; j_gene: TRBJ2-5; abundance: .
CDR3aa: CASSLTATGVNTEAFF; CDR3nt: TGTGCCAGCAGCTTAACGGCGACGGGGGTAAACACTGAAGCTTTCTTT; d_gene: .; v_gene: TRBV7-3; j_gene: TRBJ1-1; abundance: .
CDR3aa: CASSRVLGNEQFF; CDR3nt: TGTGCCAGCTCCAGGGTCCTGGGGAATGAGCAGTTCTTC; d_gene: .; v_gene: TRBV6-6; j_gene: TRBJ2-1; abundance: few
CDR3aa: CSVGLAGIPYNEQFF; CDR3nt: TGCAGCGTTGGACTAGCGGGGATTCCCTACAATGAGCAGTTCTTC; d_gene: TRBD2; v_gene: TRBV29-1; j_gene: TRBJ2-1; abundance: .
CDR3aa: CASSFRGWAGQAGEQFF; CDR3nt: TGTGCCAGCAGCTTTAGGGGTTGGGCAGGGCAAGCAGGGGAGCAGTTCTTC; d_gene: .; v_gene: TRBV11-2; j_gene: TRBJ2-1; abundance: .
CDR3aa: CASSGQWPNQPQHF; CDR3nt: TGTGCCAGCAGTGGACAGTGGCCCAATCAGCCCCAGCATTTT; d_gene: .; v_gene: TRBV2; j_gene: TRBJ1-5; abundance: .
CDR3aa: CASSLGHVTGELFF; CDR3nt: TGCGCCAGCAGCTTGGGACATGTTACCGGGGAGCTGTTTTTT; d_gene: .; v_gene: TRBV5-1; j_gene: TRBJ2-2; abundance: .
CDR3aa: CASSQGLGTGSYEQYF; CDR3nt: TGCGCCAGCAGCCAAGGCTTAGGGACAGGGTCTTACGAGCAGTACTTC; d_gene: TRBD1; v_gene: TRBV4-1; j_gene: TRBJ2-7; abundance: .
CDR3aa: CASTTGQGTYANTGELFF; CDR3nt: TGTGCCAGCACCACGGGACAGGGGACTTATGCAAACACCGGGGAGCTGTTTTTT; d_gene: TRBD1; v_gene: TRBV5-6; j_gene: TRBJ2-2; abundance: .
CDR3aa: CSVAYSNQPQHF; CDR3nt: TGCAGCGTTGCTTATAGCAATCAGCCCCAGCATTTT; d_gene: .; v_gene: TRBV29-1; j_gene: TRBJ1-5; abundance: .